This record covers a single T cell receptor (beta chain). What it binds is not known. The sample belongs to a study of cytomegalovirus exposure and HLA in healthy donors. Findings and limits, study-wide: Being indistinguishable, some V segments were excluded, TRBV6-2 and TRBV6-3 among them. The authors listed some 160 TCR beta chains as cytomegalovirus-associated. Later analysis identified a missense DCLRE1C variant that was linked to TCR beta V- and J-gene trimming. In a later analysis, at a false discovery rate of 0.05, 15,000 to 20,000 TCR beta sequences matched HLA alleles.

13 Jbeta primers and 60 Vbeta primers were used for the PCR. This table comes from immunoSEQ multiplex PCR, and its TCRdb copy is limited to in-frame clones, with some not included. The table includes about 150,000 clones, around 84% detected once. Trimming stripped 5 bases from V and 2 bases from J, with 4 bases between. Germline V gene sequence: CDR1 DFQATT, CDR2 SNEGSKA (reference sequence). CDR3 size: 11 residues. This sequence originates from a woman under 30 in good health and CMV-seronegative. Sequencing was carried out using PBMCs. J is TRBJ1-3 and V is TRBV20-1; no clear D gene. Here the CDR3 reads CSALTGNTIYF. The CDR3 DNA reads TGCAGTGCTTTAACTGGAAACACCATATATTTT.